This T cell receptor beta chain was sequenced during a study of blood T cell repertoires in COVID-19. In the study overall: The analysed material was cDNA or gDNA that came from T cells, B-cell-depleted T cells, or PBMCs.

The CDR3 length is 12 residues. V shed 6 bases and J shed 5 bases, with 8 bases lying between them. Per the authors' pipeline: Amplification from reference gene primers served as the basis for estimated nucleated cell counts. This table comes from immunoSEQ multiplex PCR, and its TCRdb copy is limited to in-frame clones, with some not included. V and J calls and clone size are as listed in that table; D and trimming were resolved from the DNA. The table shows about 50,000 clones, with roughly 85% occurring only once. The sequenced sample was peripheral blood. The TCR originated in a man in his 60s with acute or convalescent COVID-19. The chain couples TRBV12-3 or TRBV12-4 to TRBJ1-5, with no clear D. The DNA of the CDR3 is TGTGCCAGCAGGGCCCAAGATCAGCCCCAGCATTTT. This encodes CASRAQDQPQHF.